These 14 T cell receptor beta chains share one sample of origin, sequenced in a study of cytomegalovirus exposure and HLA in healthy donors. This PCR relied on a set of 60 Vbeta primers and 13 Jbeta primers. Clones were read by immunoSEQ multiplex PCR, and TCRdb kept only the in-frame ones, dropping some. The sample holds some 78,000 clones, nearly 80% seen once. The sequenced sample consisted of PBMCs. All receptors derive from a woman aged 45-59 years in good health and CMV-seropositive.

CDR3 sequence reads: CASSPRVLSYNEQFF. The CDR3 region has the DNA TGTGCCAGCAGCCCGAGGGTGCTCTCCTACAATGAGCAGTTCTTC. The V and J genes are TRBV7-2 and TRBJ2-1; a possible D gene is TRBD2 (5 bases). This CDR3 has 15 amino acids. CDR1 and CDR2 from the germline V gene are SGHTA and FQGNSA. Trimming removed 5 bases from V and 0 bases from J, with 11 bases in between.

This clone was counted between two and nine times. CDR3 loop: CASSMDSNTEAFF. In DNA, the CDR3 is TGCGCCAGCAGCATGGACAGTAACACTGAAGCTTTCTTT. The V gene is TRBV5-1, the J gene TRBJ1-1, with D perhaps TRBD1 (6 bases). V dropped 4 bases and J dropped 2 bases, with 9 bases sitting between them. Germline CDR1 SGHRS, CDR2 YFSETQ. This CDR3 has 13 residues.

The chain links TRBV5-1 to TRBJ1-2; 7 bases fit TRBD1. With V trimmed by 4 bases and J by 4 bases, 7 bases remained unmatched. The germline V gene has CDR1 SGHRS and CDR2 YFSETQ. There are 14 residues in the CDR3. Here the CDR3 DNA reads TGCGCCAGCAGCCACGGACAGGCCAGCTATGGCTACACCTTC. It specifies CASSHGQASYGYTF.

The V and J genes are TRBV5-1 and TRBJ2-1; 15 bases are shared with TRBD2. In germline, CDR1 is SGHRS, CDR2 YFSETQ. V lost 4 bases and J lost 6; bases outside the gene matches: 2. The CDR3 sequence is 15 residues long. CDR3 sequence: CASSMGLAGGNEQFF. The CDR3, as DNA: TGCGCCAGCAGCATGGGACTAGCGGGAGGCAATGAGCAGTTCTTC.

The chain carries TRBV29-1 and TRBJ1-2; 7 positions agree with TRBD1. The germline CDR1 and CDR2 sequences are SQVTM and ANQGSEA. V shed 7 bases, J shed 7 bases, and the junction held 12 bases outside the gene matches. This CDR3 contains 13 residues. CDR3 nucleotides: TGCAGCGCCGGGACGGGAGGGGGCGGTGGCTACACCTTC. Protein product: CSAGTGGGGGYTF.

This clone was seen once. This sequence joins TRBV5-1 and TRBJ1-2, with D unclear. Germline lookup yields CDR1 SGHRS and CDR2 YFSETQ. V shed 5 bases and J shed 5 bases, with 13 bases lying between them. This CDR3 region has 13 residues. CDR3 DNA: TGCGCCAGCAGTTACCCCGACGGGTATGGCTACACCTTC. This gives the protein CASSYPDGYGYTF. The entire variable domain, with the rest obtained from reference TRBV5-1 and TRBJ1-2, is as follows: KAGVTQTPRYLIKTRGQQVTLSCSPISGHRSVSWYQQTPGQGLQFLFEYFSETQRNKGNFPGRFSGRQFSNSRSEMNVSTLELGDSALYLCASSYPDGYGYTFGSGTRLTVV.

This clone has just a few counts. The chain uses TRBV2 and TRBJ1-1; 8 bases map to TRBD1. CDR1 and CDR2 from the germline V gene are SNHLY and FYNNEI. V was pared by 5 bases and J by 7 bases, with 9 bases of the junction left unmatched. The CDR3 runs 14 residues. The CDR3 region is CASSRQGPLGEAFF. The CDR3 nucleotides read TGTGCCAGCAGTCGACAGGGGCCCTTGGGTGAAGCTTTCTTT.

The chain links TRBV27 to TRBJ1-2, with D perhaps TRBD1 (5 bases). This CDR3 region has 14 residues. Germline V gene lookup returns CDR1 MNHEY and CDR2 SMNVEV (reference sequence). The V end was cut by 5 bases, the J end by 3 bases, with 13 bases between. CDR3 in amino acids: CASSLRQSHYGYTF. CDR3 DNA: TGTGCCAGCAGTCTTCGACAGTCACACTATGGCTACACCTTC.

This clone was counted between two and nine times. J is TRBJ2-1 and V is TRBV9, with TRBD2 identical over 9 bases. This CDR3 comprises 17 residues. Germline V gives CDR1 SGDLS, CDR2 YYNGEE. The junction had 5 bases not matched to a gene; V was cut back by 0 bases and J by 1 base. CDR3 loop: CASSVEASGNSYNEQFF. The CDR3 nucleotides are TGTGCCAGCAGCGTAGAGGCTAGCGGGAATTCCTACAATGAGCAGTTCTTC.

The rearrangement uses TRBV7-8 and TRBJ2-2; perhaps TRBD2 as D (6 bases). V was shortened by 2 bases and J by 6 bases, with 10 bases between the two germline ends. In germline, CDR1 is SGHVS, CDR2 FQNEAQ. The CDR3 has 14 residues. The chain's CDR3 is CASSLIGGAGELFF. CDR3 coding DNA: TGTGCCAGCAGCTTAATCGGCGGGGCCGGGGAGCTGTTTTTT.

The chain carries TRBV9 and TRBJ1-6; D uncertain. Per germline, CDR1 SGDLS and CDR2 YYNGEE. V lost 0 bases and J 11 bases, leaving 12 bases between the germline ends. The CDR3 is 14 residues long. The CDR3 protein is CASSVVGGRAPLHF. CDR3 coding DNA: TGTGCCAGCAGCGTAGTCGGAGGACGGGCACCCCTCCACTTT.

This CDR3 reads CASGISGDYTDTQYF. CDR3 nucleotide sequence: TGTGCTAGTGGAATTAGCGGGGACTACACAGATACGCAGTATTTT. V gene TRBV12-5 combines with J gene TRBJ2-3; TRBD2 matches at 8 bases. Per germline, CDR1 LGHNT and CDR2 FRNRAP. J was trimmed by 2 bases and V by 6 bases; bases with no gene match: 7. The CDR3 loop spans 15 amino acids.

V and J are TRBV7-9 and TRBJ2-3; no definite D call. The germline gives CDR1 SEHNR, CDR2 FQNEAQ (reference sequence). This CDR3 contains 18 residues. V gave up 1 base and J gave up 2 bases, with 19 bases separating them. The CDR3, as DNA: TGTGCCAGCAGCTTAGAAGGTGTGGGCACCGTCTCCACAGATACGCAGTATTTT. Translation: CASSLEGVGTVSTDTQYF.

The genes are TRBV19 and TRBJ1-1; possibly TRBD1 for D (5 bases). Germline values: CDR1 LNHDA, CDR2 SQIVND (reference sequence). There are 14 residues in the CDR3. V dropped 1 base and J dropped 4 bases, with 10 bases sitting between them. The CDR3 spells CASSIGSRATEAFF. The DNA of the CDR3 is TGTGCCAGTAGTATAGGAAGCAGGGCCACTGAAGCTTTCTTT.